This TCR beta chain derives from a study of regulatory T cells in long-lasting Graves disease listed by TCRdb under 2021. With respect to the entire study: Persistent Graves' disease was defined as antithyroid drug treatment for over 5 years with persistently positive TSH receptor autoantibodies. Patients with persistent Graves' disease were compared with patients with newly diagnosed Graves' disease using TCR sequencing and RNA sequencing of peripheral blood. The study was registered as a clinical trial and conducted in China. In the clinical cohort, patients with persistent Graves' disease had used antithyroid drugs for an average of about 10 years. A total of roughly 35 samples underwent TCR sequencing, from about 13 patients with persistent Graves' disease and approximately 20 patients with newly diagnosed Graves' disease. The paper as a whole reports these results and caveats: Persistent patients shared more public clonotypes among themselves (2,741) than newly diagnosed patients did (about 900). Only the TCR beta chain was sequenced and analyzed. Only peripheral blood was studied, because thyroid tissue, the primary lesion, was inaccessible. Persistent disease showed preferential use of TRBV28, TRBJ1-2 and TRBJ2-5, whereas newly diagnosed disease favored TRBV20-1 and TRBJ2-1. Compared with newly diagnosed patients, patients with persistent Graves' disease had lower TCR Shannon entropy and fewer highly expanded clones, which suggests clonal expansion. The authors acknowledged the small sample size as a limitation that may reduce accuracy.

This specimen's time point label, interpreted: persistent/refractory GD, antithyroid drugs over 5 years with positive TRAb. RNA was extracted from PBMCs in TRIzol for both TCR sequencing and RNA sequencing. The diagnosis of Graves' disease followed American Thyroid Association guidelines. The patients came from an endocrinology department in Xi'an, China. Each patient gave about 9.1 milliliters of peripheral blood, collected in an EDTA anticoagulant tube. Ficoll Paque Plus density gradient separation was used to isolate PBMCs, and no further T cell sorting was done. An Agilent 2100 Bioanalyzer and agarose gel were used to check RNA quality, while a NanoDrop 2000 measured RNA concentration. The CDR3 sequence holds 13 residues, the cysteine and phenylalanine included. Only the CDR3 portion is preserved as DNA: 39 bases, with reading frame beginning at the first base. The junction shows trimming of 6 bases on V and 7 bases on J, plus 15 bases between the germline ends. The germline V gene (reference sequence) specifies DFQATT as CDR1 and SNEGSKA as CDR2.

For this clonotype: Its binding antigen is unknown. No quality values exist for individual bases; no much larger clone is one base distant.

Library method: multiplex PCR. Data came from an Illumina HiSeq 4000. CDR3 regions were amplified by Arm-PCR with iRepertoire HTBI primers to construct TCR beta libraries. Gel purification was performed on PCR products prior to sequencing. As for how the authors treated the data: Across samples, about 63 TRBV and 15 or so TRBJ segments were identified and used for gene usage analysis of CDR3 amino acid clonotypes. Filtered high-quality paired reads were merged into contigs using COPE and FqMerger. BLAST was used to align contigs to the IMGT TRBV, TRBD and TRBJ reference genes, and CDR3 was defined following IMGT. Any clonotype with a frequency above 0.1% was counted as a highly expanded clone. Repertoire diversity was measured by Shannon entropy, and V-J evenness by the Gini coefficient. Public clonotypes were defined as clonotypes shared by more than one individual. The raw public data were reprocessed by TCRdb itself: fastp quality trimming at Q25, MiXCR clonotype calling, in-frame beta chains only. CDR3 protein sequences are deduplicated, and each keeps its most common genes and DNA. These V and J calls derive from TCRdb rather than the authors' analysis. This sample gives 650,000 to 850,000 distinct CDR3 sequences in total; around 32% of them show up just once. Together, the top ten hold around 40% of the sample.

This sequence originates from a female donor with Graves disease. Here the sequenced sample was peripheral blood mononuclear cells (PBMCs), taken when the disease was refractory, from a patient treated with antithyroid drugs. The chain couples TRBV20-1 to TRBJ1-4, and possibly TRBD1, on 6 matching bases. The DNA is as follows: TGCAGTGCCCCCGGACAGCCTGGTGAAAAACTGTTTTTT. This codes for CSAPGQPGEKLFF.